Presented here are 6 T cell receptor beta chains from one specimen sequenced in a study of vaccination and CD4 T cells after COVID-19 (dated by TCRdb to the early 2020s). What this sample's treatment or condition label stands for: approximately nine-day PBMC culture with coronavirus spike peptide pools or control peptides (ViraFEST assay). Library preparation was by PCR. Sequencing took place on an Illumina iSeq 100. DNA from cultured CD4+ T cells underwent TCR sequencing with the Oncomine TCR Beta short-read assay at the Johns Hopkins FTIC core. TCRdb cleaned the public reads at Q25 with fastp, built clones with MiXCR and kept in-frame beta chains. When rows share a CDR3 protein, they turn into one entry using the most common DNA and genes. This sample is represented by about 15,000 distinct CDR3 sequences; around 73% of them were singletons. The top ten clonotypes cover approximately 10% of the sample.

Antigen specificity for these receptors is unknown. The sequenced sample was CD4+ T cells from blood, cultured in vitro. The receptors here all came from a human donor who had recovered from COVID-19.

The chain uses TRBV6-4 and TRBJ2-1; 11 bases map to TRBD2. V was clipped by 3 bases and J by 6 bases; unmatched bases: 4. Germline CDR1 is MRHNA and CDR2 is SNTAGT. This CDR3 is 15 amino acids long. The CDR3 reads CASSELLAGVNEQFF. For the CDR3, the DNA is TGTGCCAGCAGTGAACTACTAGCGGGAGTCAATGAGCAGTTCTTC.

V is TRBV7-2 and J is TRBJ1-5, with TRBD1 as a possible D gene (5 bases). Trimming took 5 bases from V and 1 from J, leaving 9 bases between them. CDR1 and CDR2 (germline): SGHTA, FQGNSA. The CDR3 covers 14 residues. The CDR3, as DNA: TGTGCCAGCAGCCGGGGGGGGAGCAATCAGCCCCAGCATTTT. Amino acids: CASSRGGSNQPQHF.

This sequence joins TRBV7-2 and TRBJ2-2; the match to TRBD1 covers 10 bases. This CDR3 is 15 amino acids long. Per the germline V gene, CDR1 is SGHTA and CDR2 is FQGNSA. The J segment lost 7 bases and the V segment lost 4 bases, leaving 6 bases of the junction unmatched. CDR3 coding DNA: TGTGCCAGCAGCTACGACAGGGGGCTGATCGGGGAGCTGTTTTTT. Its protein is CASSYDRGLIGELFF. Complete variable domain (other parts from reference TRBV7-2 and TRBJ2-2): GAGVSQSPSNKVTEKGKDVELRCDPISGHTALYWYRQSLGQGLEFLIYFQGNSAPDKSGLPSDRFSAERTGGSVSTLTIQRTQQEDSAVYLCASSYDRGLIGELFFGEGSRLTVL.

This clonotype was detected once. V usage is TRBV7-2 and J usage is TRBJ1-2, with 7 bases fitting TRBD1. The CDR3 length is 16 residues. Germline V CDR1 and CDR2: SGHTA, FQGNSA. The ends lost 4 bases at V and 4 bases at J; junction bases unmatched: 12. CDR3 sequence (DNA): TGTGCCAGCAGCTCAGCTGTCACGGACAGGAGCTATGGCTACACCTTC. This translates into CASSSAVTDRSYGYTF. Using reference TRBV7-2 and TRBJ1-2 for the parts outside the CDR3, the full variable domain is GAGVSQSPSNKVTEKGKDVELRCDPISGHTALYWYRQSLGQGLEFLIYFQGNSAPDKSGLPSDRFSAERTGGSVSTLTIQRTQQEDSAVYLCASSSAVTDRSYGYTFGSGTRLTVV.

V gene TRBV6-2 or TRBV6-3 combines with J gene TRBJ1-5, with 7 bases identical to TRBD1. Looked up from germline, CDR1 is MNHEY and CDR2 is SVGEGT. Germline trimming cut 2 bases from V and 0 bases from J; bases unmatched to any gene: 1. This CDR3 contains 15 residues. The chain's CDR3 is CASSYGTVSNQPQHF. The CDR3, as DNA: TGTGCCAGCAGTTACGGGACAGTTAGCAATCAGCCCCAGCATTTT.

The chain couples TRBV6-1 to TRBJ2-1; D might be TRBD2 (5 bases). Per the germline V gene, CDR1 is MNHNS and CDR2 is SASEGT. Between the trimmed V and J ends, which lost 6 bases and 5 bases, there was a span of 17 bases. The CDR3 sequence is 15 residues long. CDR3 in amino acids: CASSLHNGENNEQFF. The CDR3 DNA follows: TGTGCCAGCAGCCTTCATAACGGGGAGAACAATGAGCAGTTCTTC.